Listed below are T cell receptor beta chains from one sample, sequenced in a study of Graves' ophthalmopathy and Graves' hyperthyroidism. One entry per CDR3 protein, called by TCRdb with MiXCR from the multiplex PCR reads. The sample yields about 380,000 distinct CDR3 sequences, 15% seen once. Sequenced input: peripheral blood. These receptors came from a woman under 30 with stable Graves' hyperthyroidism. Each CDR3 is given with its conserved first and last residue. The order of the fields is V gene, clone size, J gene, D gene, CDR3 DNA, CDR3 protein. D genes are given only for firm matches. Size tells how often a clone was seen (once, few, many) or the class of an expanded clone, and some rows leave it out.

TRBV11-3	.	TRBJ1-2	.	TGTGCCAGCAGCGCAGGCGGGGGCCTTTACTATGGTTACACCTTC	CASSAGGGLYYGYTF
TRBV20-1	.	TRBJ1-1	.	TGCAGTGCTCCCCGCCCAGACAGGTTCGAAGCTTTCTTT	CSAPRPDRFEAFF
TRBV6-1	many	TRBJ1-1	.	TGTGCCAGCAGTCCCTGGTCACCAGAGAACACTGAAGCTTTCTTT	CASSPWSPENTEAFF
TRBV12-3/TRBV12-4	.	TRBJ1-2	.	TGTGCCAGCAGTCGAAACACCGACCTGATAAACTATGACTACACCTTC	CASSRNTDLINYDYTF
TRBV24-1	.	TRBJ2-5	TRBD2	TGTGCCACCAGCCCCGGGGGCGGGGGGACGGGGGAGACCAAGTACTTC	CATSPGGGGTGETKYF
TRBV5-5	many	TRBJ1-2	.	TGTGCCAGCAGCCAGGGGTTGGGCTATGGCTACACCTTC	CASSQGLGYGYTF
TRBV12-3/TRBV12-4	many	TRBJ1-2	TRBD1	TGTGCCAGCAGTCCTCAGACAGGGGTGGCTGGCTACACCTTC	CASSPQTGVAGYTF
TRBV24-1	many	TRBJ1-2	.	TGTGCCACCAGTGATTTGGGGTTGAGCTACACCTTC	CATSDLGLSYTF
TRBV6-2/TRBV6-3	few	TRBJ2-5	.	TGTGCCAGCAGAGTAGCAGGATCCCAAGAGACCCAGTACTTC	CASRVAGSQETQYF
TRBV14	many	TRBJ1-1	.	TGTGCCAGCAGCCACGCCACTGAAGCTTTCTTT	CASSHATEAFF
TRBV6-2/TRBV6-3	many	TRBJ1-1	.	TGTGCCAGCAACGACGGGTGGGAAGCTTTCTTT	CASNDGWEAFF
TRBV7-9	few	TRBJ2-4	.	TGTGCCAGCACCCCCGCGGGGCTGGATCCTAAAGACATTCAGTACTTC	CASTPAGLDPKDIQYF
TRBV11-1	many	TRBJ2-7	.	TGTGCCAGCAGCTTAACGTTTGAAAGCTCCTACGAGCAGTACTTC	CASSLTFESSYEQYF
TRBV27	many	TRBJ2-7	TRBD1	TGTGCCAGCGGGGGACAGGGCTTTAGGGAGCAGTACTTC	CASGGQGFREQYF
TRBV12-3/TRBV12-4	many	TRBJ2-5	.	TGTGCCAGCAGCGCAGGGTTGCACATCGAAGAGACCCAGTACTTC	CASSAGLHIEETQYF
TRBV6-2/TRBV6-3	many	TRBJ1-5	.	TGTGCCAGCACCCATGCCGGGGGACCAAATCAGCCCCAGCATTTT	CASTHAGGPNQPQHF
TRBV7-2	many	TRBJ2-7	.	TGTGCCAGCAGCGGCTGGGAATTCTACGAGCAGTACTTC	CASSGWEFYEQYF
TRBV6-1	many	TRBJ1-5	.	TGTGCCAGCAGTGACACCCTCAATCAGCCCCAGCATTTT	CASSDTLNQPQHF
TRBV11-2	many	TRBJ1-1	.	TGTGCCAGCAGCCCTCTGGGTACTTCTGAAGCTTTCTTT	CASSPLGTSEAFF
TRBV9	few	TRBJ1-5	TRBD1	TGTGCCAGCAGCCCCGGGACAGGCCTTCAAAGTGGAAGCAATCAGCCCCAGCATTTT	CASSPGTGLQSGSNQPQHF
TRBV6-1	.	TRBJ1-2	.	TGTGCCAGCACCCCTGGGCCCGGAAATAACGCTAACTATGGCTACACCTTC	CASTPGPGNNANYGYTF
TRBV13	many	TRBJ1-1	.	TGTGCCAGCAGCGACGCCGGCAGGGTGAACACTGAAGCTTTCTTT	CASSDAGRVNTEAFF
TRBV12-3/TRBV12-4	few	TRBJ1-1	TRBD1	TGTGCCAGCCAGGGGGGAGAGACGGAAGCTTTCTTT	CASQGGETEAFF
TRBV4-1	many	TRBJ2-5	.	TGCGCCAGCAGCCAAGATATGGGACTCCAAGAGACCCAGTACTTC	CASSQDMGLQETQYF
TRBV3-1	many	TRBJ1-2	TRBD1	TGTGCCAGCAGCCGAGAGGGGACAGGGTCCTATGGCTACACCTTC	CASSREGTGSYGYTF
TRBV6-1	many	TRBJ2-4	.	TGTGCCAGCAGTGTAGACAGGCCTTCAGCCAAAAACATTCAGTACTTC	CASSVDRPSAKNIQYF
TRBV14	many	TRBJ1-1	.	TGTGCCAGCAGCCAAGATCTTTCAAGAGAAGCTTTCTTT	CASSQDLSREAFF
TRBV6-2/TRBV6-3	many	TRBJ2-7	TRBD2	TGTGCCAGCAGTCCGTTAGCGGGGTCCTCCTACGAGCAGTACTTC	CASSPLAGSSYEQYF
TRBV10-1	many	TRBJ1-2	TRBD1	TGCGCCAGCAGTGAGGACAGGGCGTGGGGCTACACCTTC	CASSEDRAWGYTF
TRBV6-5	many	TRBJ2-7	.	TGTGCCAGCAGTTACTCAGGACAGAGCTCCTACGAGCAGTACTTC	CASSYSGQSSYEQYF
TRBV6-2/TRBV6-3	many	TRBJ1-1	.	TGTGCCAGCAGCGTCAATAGGGGAGGGAACACTGAAGCTTTCTTT	CASSVNRGGNTEAFF
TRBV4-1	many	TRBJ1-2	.	TGCGCCAGCAGCCAATCTGGACGGGTTACGTGGGGCTACACCTTC	CASSQSGRVTWGYTF
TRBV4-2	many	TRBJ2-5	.	TGTGCCAGCAGCCAAGATTACAGGGTGTCTGGACAAGAGACCCAGTACTTC	CASSQDYRVSGQETQYF
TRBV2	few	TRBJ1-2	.	TGTGCCACCCGAACGGGGCAAACCCCGAAGGATGGTGGCTACACCTTC	CATRTGQTPKDGGYTF
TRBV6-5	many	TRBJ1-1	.	TGTGCCAGCAGTTACTCAGAACTCGGAAGAACTGAAGCTTTCTTT	CASSYSELGRTEAFF
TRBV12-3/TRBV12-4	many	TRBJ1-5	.	TGTGCCAGCAGTTTCGGGACACCTAGTCAGCCCCAGCATTTT	CASSFGTPSQPQHF
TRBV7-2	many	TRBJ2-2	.	TGTGCCAGCAGCCTACCCCTCTGGCGGGGAACCGGGGAGCTGTTTTTT	CASSLPLWRGTGELFF
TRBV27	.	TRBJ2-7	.	TGTGCCAGCAGTTCTGGTGGGCTACTTTACGAGCAGTACTTC	CASSSGGLLYEQYF
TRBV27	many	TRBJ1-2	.	TGTGCCAGCAGTTTATCCTCAGGGGATGGCTACACCTTC	CASSLSSGDGYTF
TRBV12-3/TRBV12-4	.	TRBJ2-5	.	TGTGCCAGCAGCGCCCTAGGGGTGGGGGAGACCCAGTACTTC	CASSALGVGETQYF
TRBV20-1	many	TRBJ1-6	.	TGCAGTGCTAGAGCCCCCGGTGGCAGGGGACGGTCACCCCTCCACTTT	CSARAPGGRGRSPLHF
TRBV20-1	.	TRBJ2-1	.	TGCAGTGCTAGAGATCCCCGGACTATTTACAATGAGCAGTTCTTC	CSARDPRTIYNEQFF
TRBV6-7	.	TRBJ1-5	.	TGTGCCAGCAGTTACCTGTATCGTAGGTATAGCAATCAGCCCCAGCATTTT	CASSYLYRRYSNQPQHF
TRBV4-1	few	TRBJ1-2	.	TGCGCCAGCAGCCAAGCCCCGGGGATAGGGCTATCGAGCTACACCTTC	CASSQAPGIGLSSYTF
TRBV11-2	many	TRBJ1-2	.	TGTGCCAGCAGCTTAGCTTCAGGGGTCTATGGCTACACCTTC	CASSLASGVYGYTF
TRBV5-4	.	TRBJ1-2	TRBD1	TGTGCCAGCAGCTTTGACAGGGGCTATGGCTACACCTTC	CASSFDRGYGYTF
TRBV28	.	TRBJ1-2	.	TGTGCCAGCAAACAGGGTTTCGTTGGTCACTATGGCTACACCTTC	CASKQGFVGHYGYTF
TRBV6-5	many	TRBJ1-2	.	TGTGCCAGCTTAGGGGACTATGGCTACACCTTC	CASLGDYGYTF
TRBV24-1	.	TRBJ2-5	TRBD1	TGTGCCAACAGTGACCGGGACAGGCCGGGGGAGACCCAGTACTTC	CANSDRDRPGETQYF
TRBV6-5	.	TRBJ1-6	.	TGTGCCAGCAGTTACATGATTCGCGGGTTTTGGCCCCTCCACTTT	CASSYMIRGFWPLHF